The 30 T cell receptor beta chains listed next were all sequenced from one sample in a study of CD8 T cells in ankylosing spondylitis. TCRdb called the 5' RACE reads again in MiXCR, with one record for every CDR3 protein. The sample yields some 130,000 distinct CDR3 sequences, roughly 8.4% seen once. Input material: synovial fluid, either unsorted or a sorted T cell fraction (not recorded which). The receptor source for this set is a male donor with ankylosing spondylitis.

This clonotype was detected only a few times. This chain joins TRBV6-1 and TRBJ2-2, with a possible D match to TRBD2 (6 bases). There are 15 residues in the CDR3. Germline V gene lookup returns CDR1 MNHNS and CDR2 SASEGT. V dropped 6 bases and J dropped 7 bases, with 18 bases sitting between them. Here the CDR3 reads CASRRGTFLSGELFF. The CDR3 region has the DNA TGTGCCAGCAGACGCGGGACTTTTTTGAGCGGGGAGCTGTTTTTT.

This chain uses TRBV3-1 with TRBJ1-1; 9 nucleotides line up with TRBD1. This CDR3 has 17 residues. The trim removed 1 base at V and 1 base at J, leaving 7 bases unmatched. Germline V gene data show CDR1 as LGHDT and CDR2 as YNNKEL (reference sequence). CDR3 sequence: CASSQGRGQGGNTEAFF. The CDR3 nucleotides read TGTGCCAGCAGCCAAGGAAGGGGACAGGGCGGGAACACTGAAGCTTTCTTT.

This clonotype was observed at least ten times. V usage is TRBV20-1 and J usage is TRBJ1-2, with 8 bases fitting TRBD1. Germline V CDR1 and CDR2: DFQATT, SNEGSKA (reference sequence). The CDR3 contains 12 residues. J gave up 2 bases and V 6 bases, and 2 bases lay outside the gene matches. CDR3 in DNA: TGCAGTGCGGACAGGGTCAACTATGGCTACACCTTC. It yields the protein CSADRVNYGYTF.

This clonotype has at least ten counts. V is TRBV7-8 and J is TRBJ2-7; D remains ambiguous. The V gene's germline CDR1 is SGHVS and CDR2 FQNEAQ. This CDR3 has 13 amino acids. V was clipped by 1 base and J by 4 bases, with 8 bases between them. This chain's CDR3 is CASSLVALYEQYF. In nucleotides, the CDR3 is TGTGCCAGCAGCTTAGTAGCTCTTTACGAGCAGTACTTC.

The chain combines TRBV29-1 with TRBJ2-2, with D hard to call. V was shortened by 4 bases and J by 6 bases, with 6 bases between the two germline ends. Germline V gives CDR1 SQVTM, CDR2 ANQGSEA. CDR3 length: 11 residues. This CDR3 reads CSVGIAGELFF. Written as DNA, the CDR3 is TGCAGCGTTGGAATCGCCGGGGAGCTGTTTTTT.

This clonotype appeared many times. V gene TRBV20-1 combines with J gene TRBJ2-7; TRBD2 is a possible D gene (6 bases). Germline-derived CDR1 and CDR2 are DFQATT and SNEGSKA (reference sequence). This CDR3 contains 13 residues. Trimming pared 3 bases from V and 3 bases from J, leaving 12 bases between. The CDR3 protein is CSARSGGYYEQYF. CDR3 bases: TGCAGTGCTAGGTCTGGGGGGTACTACGAGCAGTACTTC.

This clonotype was detected ten times or more. The rearrangement uses TRBV20-1 and TRBJ2-7; D not resolved. The V gene's germline CDR1 is DFQATT and CDR2 SNEGSKA (reference sequence). The CDR3 covers 10 residues. Between the trimmed V and J ends, which lost 5 bases and 7 bases, there was a span of 9 bases. In DNA, the CDR3 is TGCAGTGCTCTCTACCAAGAGCAGTACTTC. Residues: CSALYQEQYF.

The V call is TRBV27, the J call TRBJ1-2; perhaps TRBD1 as D (5 bases). Trimming removed 6 bases from V and 5 bases from J, with 19 bases in between. The CDR3 loop spans 15 amino acids. Germline-derived CDR1 and CDR2 are MNHEY and SMNVEV (reference sequence). DNA for the CDR3: TGTGCCAGCAGCCCCGGGTTTGGGGGGGGGTATGGCTACACCTTC. Protein product: CASSPGFGGGYGYTF.

This clonotype occurred many times. The V gene is TRBV12-5, the J gene TRBJ2-1; 7 positions agree with TRBD2. This CDR3 contains 16 residues. In germline, CDR1 is LGHNT, CDR2 FRNRAP. V was pared by 6 bases and J by 9 bases, with 17 bases of the junction left unmatched. The CDR3: CASGGGRESVVSEQFF. The CDR3 DNA reads as TGTGCTAGTGGGGGGGGGAGGGAGAGCGTTGTGAGTGAGCAGTTCTTC.

This clonotype showed up many times. This rearrangement joins TRBV6-2 or TRBV6-3 to TRBJ2-1, with D uncertain. CDR3 size: 13 residues. The ends were cut back, 8 bases at V and 3 bases at J, with 11 bases in the middle. Germline V lookup: CDR1 MNHEY, CDR2 SVGEGT. The CDR3 nucleotides read TGTGCCAGCCGACCCACCATCTACAATGAGCAGTTCTTC. Protein sequence: CASRPTIYNEQFF.

Many counts were recorded for this clonotype. The V gene is TRBV29-1, the J gene TRBJ2-3; TRBD2 matches at 7 bases. Looked up from germline, CDR1 is SQVTM and CDR2 is ANQGSEA. This CDR3 has 14 amino acids. The junction had 4 bases not matched to a gene; V was cut back by 2 bases and J by 2 bases. The CDR3 loop reads CSVESGTLTDTQYF. The CDR3 DNA sequence: TGCAGCGTTGAAAGCGGGACCCTCACAGATACGCAGTATTTT.

The sample holds many counts of this clonotype. The chain joins TRBV25-1 to TRBJ2-7, with TRBD1 matching 9 bases. The V and J ends lost 5 bases and 7 bases, in that order; junction bases with no gene match: 12. The germline gives CDR1 MGHDK, CDR2 SYGVNS. The CDR3 sequence is 15 residues long. For the CDR3, the DNA is TGTGCCAGCAGTAGAGCCGGGACAGGGAGAAGGGAGCAGTACTTC. This translates into CASSRAGTGRREQYF.

This clonotype showed up many times. The chain uses TRBV7-2 and TRBJ1-2; maybe TRBD1 (6 bases). Germline loops: CDR1 SGHTA, CDR2 FQGNSA. The CDR3 contains 15 residues. V was cut by 3 bases and J by 8 bases, with 19 bases left in between. This CDR3 reads CASSLGGLGALGYTF. CDR3 DNA sequence: TGTGCCAGCAGCTTGGGAGGATTGGGGGCTCTAGGCTACACCTTC.

V and J are TRBV6-5 and TRBJ1-6; perhaps TRBD1 as D (5 bases). V lost 2 bases to trimming and J lost 7 bases, with 15 bases between them. This CDR3 comprises 16 residues. The germline gives CDR1 MNHEY, CDR2 SVGAGI. Here the CDR3 reads CASSYMGRRGNSPLHF. The CDR3 DNA follows: TGTGCCAGCAGTTACATGGGTCGACGGGGGAATTCACCCCTCCACTTT.

This clonotype was picked up many times. V is TRBV20-1 and J is TRBJ2-5; 11 bases map to TRBD1. This CDR3 has 15 residues. Germline-derived CDR1 and CDR2 are DFQATT and SNEGSKA (reference sequence). Trimming took 2 bases from V and 5 from J; bases not matched to a gene: 7. The CDR3 is CSARTGTGGAETQYF. In nucleotides, the CDR3 is TGCAGTGCTAGAACCGGGACAGGGGGAGCGGAGACCCAGTACTTC.

There are a few counts of this clonotype. The rearrangement uses TRBV20-1 and TRBJ2-7; perhaps TRBD2 as D (6 bases). Per the germline V gene, CDR1 is DFQATT and CDR2 is SNEGSKA (reference sequence). Trimming shortened V by 8 bases and J by 2 bases, and 13 bases separated the two germline ends. CDR3 size: 12 residues. CDR3: CSSWRGTYEQYF. CDR3 in DNA: TGCAGTTCGTGGAGGGGAACCTACGAGCAGTACTTC.

This clonotype came up many times. This chain uses TRBV28 with TRBJ1-5, with 8 bases fitting TRBD1. This CDR3 comprises 14 residues. Germline values: CDR1 MDHEN, CDR2 SYDVKM. The V and J ends lost 4 bases and 3 bases, in that order; junction bases with no gene match: 2. The CDR3 coding sequence is TGTGCCAGCAGTTGGACAGGGTACAATCAGCCCCAGCATTTT. It translates to CASSWTGYNQPQHF.

This clonotype was recorded at least ten times. V and J are TRBV7-9 and TRBJ2-2; TRBD2 matches 11 bases. The CDR3 loop spans 14 amino acids. V was pared by 7 bases and J by 6 bases, with 4 bases of the junction left unmatched. Germline values: CDR1 SEHNR, CDR2 FQNEAQ (reference sequence). The CDR3 nucleotides are TGTGCCAGCACCAAACTAGCGGGGGCCGGGGAGCTGTTTTTT. Its translation is CASTKLAGAGELFF.

This clonotype was seen many times. The gene calls are TRBV20-1 and TRBJ2-5; no reliable D call. The germline V gene encodes CDR1 DFQATT and CDR2 SNEGSKA (reference sequence). This CDR3 is 12 amino acids long. The V and J ends lost 4 bases and 1 base respectively, with 7 bases between them. In DNA form, the CDR3 reads TGCAGTGCTATGAAAGGCCAAGAGACCCAGTACTTC. It translates to CSAMKGQETQYF.

This sequence joins TRBV2 and TRBJ2-2; no firm D call. The germline V gene has CDR1 SNHLY and CDR2 FYNNEI. CDR3 length equals 13 residues. V dropped 6 bases and J dropped 3 bases, with 8 bases sitting between them. The CDR3 loop reads CASSPWDTGELFF. The CDR3 DNA sequence: TGTGCCAGCAGCCCCTGGGACACCGGGGAGCTGTTTTTT.

There are a few counts of this clonotype. The CDR3 reads CASSLITMAPEAFF. In DNA form, the CDR3 reads TGCGCCAGCAGCTTGATAACTATGGCCCCTGAAGCTTTCTTT. V is TRBV5-1 and J is TRBJ1-1; D is ambiguous. Deletions cut 1 base from V and 6 bases from J, with 13 bases between. From germline, CDR1 is SGHRS and CDR2 YFSETQ. The CDR3 length is 14 residues.

The chain links TRBV7-9 to TRBJ2-1, with TRBD1 matching 7 bases. With 4 bases clipped from V and 8 bases from J, the junction kept 14 bases outside the gene matches. Germline CDR1 reads SEHNR; CDR2 reads FQNEAQ (reference sequence). CDR3 length: 16 amino acids. The CDR3 reads CASSSADRVQIDEQFF. CDR3 coding DNA: TGTGCCAGCAGCTCTGCCGACAGGGTGCAAATTGATGAGCAGTTCTTC.

This clonotype was picked up many times. The gene calls are TRBV4-2 and TRBJ1-6; unclear D gene. The V and J ends lost 0 bases and 4 bases respectively, with 10 bases between them. The germline gives CDR1 LGHNA, CDR2 YNFKEQ. This CDR3 comprises 16 residues. The CDR3: CASSQEWSRYNSPLHF. DNA of the CDR3: TGTGCCAGCAGCCAAGAGTGGAGCAGATATAATTCACCCCTCCACTTT.

A few counts support this clonotype. The chain is built from TRBV20-1 and TRBJ1-1; D not certain. The germline V and J ends were trimmed by 3 bases and 1 base, with 6 bases remaining between them. Germline lookup yields CDR1 DFQATT and CDR2 SNEGSKA (reference sequence). The length of the CDR3 is 12 residues. The CDR3 sequence is CSARSGNTEAFF. The CDR3 DNA sequence: TGCAGTGCTAGGTCAGGGAACACTGAAGCTTTCTTT.

This clonotype was seen a handful of times. This chain uses TRBV20-1 with TRBJ2-1; 8 bases are a match to TRBD2. V lost 3 bases, J lost 7 bases, and 17 bases stayed unmatched. This CDR3 region has 17 residues. Germline CDR1 DFQATT, CDR2 SNEGSKA (reference sequence). Written as DNA, the CDR3 is TGCAGTGCTAGGGAAGCCTTCCCGGGACTAGTACCGAATGAGCAGTTCTTC. The encoded protein is CSAREAFPGLVPNEQFF.

This clonotype has a count of ten or more. V gene TRBV2 combines with J gene TRBJ1-3, with D uncertain. Germline loops: CDR1 SNHLY, CDR2 FYNNEI. V was pared by 5 bases and J by 4 bases, with 9 bases between. This CDR3 has 13 amino acids. CDR3 in amino acids: CASSQNGGNTIYF. Written as DNA, the CDR3 is TGTGCCAGCAGTCAAAACGGCGGAAACACCATATATTTT.

V is TRBV12-3 or TRBV12-4 and J is TRBJ1-1, with 9 bases fitting TRBD1. The CDR3 is made up of 15 amino acids. Losses at the gene ends were 6 bases for V and 1 base for J; bases not matched to a gene: 6. CDR3 DNA: TGTGCCAGCAGCCGGAGGACAGGGGCGAACACTGAAGCTTTCTTT. Translation: CASSRRTGANTEAFF.

This clonotype was recorded many times. The chain uses TRBV27 and TRBJ2-5, with 16 bases identical to TRBD2. The germline V gene has CDR1 MNHEY and CDR2 SMNVEV (reference sequence). The CDR3 covers 20 residues. V was clipped by 3 bases and J by 2 bases; unmatched bases: 12. CDR3 nucleotides: TGTGCCAGCAGTTTCCGGGGACTAGCGGGAGGGCCCCCAAAACAAGAGACCCAGTACTTC. It translates to CASSFRGLAGGPPKQETQYF.

The chain has TRBV18 and TRBJ2-1; D possibly corresponds to TRBD1 (5 bases). The germline V gene encodes CDR1 KGHSH and CDR2 LQKENI. The V gene lost 3 bases and the J gene lost 5 bases, with 20 bases spanning the gap. The CDR3 loop spans 17 amino acids. The DNA for the CDR3 is TGTGCCAGCTCACCCCAAACTACAGGTCGTCTCCACAATGAGCAGTTCTTC. Its translation: CASSPQTTGRLHNEQFF. The variable domain in full, completed from reference TRBV18 and TRBJ2-1, reads NAGVMQNPRHLVRRRGQEARLRCSPMKGHSHVYWYRQLPEEGLKFMVYLQKENIIDESGMPKERFSAEFPKEGPSILRIQQVVRGDSAAYFCASSPQTTGRLHNEQFFGPGTRLTVL.

This clonotype was counted only a few times. The V and J genes are TRBV18 and TRBJ2-3, with D uncertain. The V gene lost 3 bases and the J gene lost 0 bases, with 10 bases spanning the gap. The CDR3 loop spans 15 amino acids. The germline V gene has CDR1 KGHSH and CDR2 LQKENI. The CDR3 DNA is TGTGCCAGCTCACCGTCGCAGATTAGCACAGATACGCAGTATTTT. It specifies CASSPSQISTDTQYF.